This T cell receptor (beta chain) was documented in a study of blood T cell repertoires in COVID-19. Study-level background: Donors in the United States, Italy and Spain gave samples during acute or convalescent COVID-19.

This table comes from immunoSEQ multiplex PCR, and its TCRdb copy is limited to in-frame clones, with some not included. The sample contains some 250,000 clones, roughly 90% of which appear only once. V dropped 5 bases and J dropped 6 bases, with 16 bases sitting between them. This CDR3 region has 14 residues. Germline lookup yields CDR1 GTSNPN and CDR2 SVGIG (reference sequence). This TCR derives from a woman aged 25 to 39 with acute COVID-19. Specimen: PBMCs or T cells enriched from blood (not recorded which). The chain joins TRBV30 to TRBJ1-4; a possible D gene is TRBD1 (5 bases). CDR3 DNA sequence: TGTGCCTGGGGGGCCGGAGGTGGGGATGAAAAACTGTTTTTT. The encoded protein is CAWGAGGGDEKLFF.